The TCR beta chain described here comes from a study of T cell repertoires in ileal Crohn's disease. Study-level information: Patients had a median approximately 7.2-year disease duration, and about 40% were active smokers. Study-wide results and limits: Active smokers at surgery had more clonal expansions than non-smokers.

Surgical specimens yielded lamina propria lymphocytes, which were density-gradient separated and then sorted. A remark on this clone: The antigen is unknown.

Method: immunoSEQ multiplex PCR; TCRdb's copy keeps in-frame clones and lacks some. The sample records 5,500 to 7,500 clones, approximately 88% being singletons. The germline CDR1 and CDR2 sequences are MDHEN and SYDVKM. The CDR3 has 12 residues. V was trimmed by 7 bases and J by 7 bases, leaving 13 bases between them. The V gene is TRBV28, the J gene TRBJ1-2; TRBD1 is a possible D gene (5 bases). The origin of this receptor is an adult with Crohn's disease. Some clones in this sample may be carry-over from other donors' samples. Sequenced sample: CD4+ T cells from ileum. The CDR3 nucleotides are TGTGCCAGCAACAGAGTAGGGGCTGGCTACACCTTC. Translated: CASNRVGAGYTF.